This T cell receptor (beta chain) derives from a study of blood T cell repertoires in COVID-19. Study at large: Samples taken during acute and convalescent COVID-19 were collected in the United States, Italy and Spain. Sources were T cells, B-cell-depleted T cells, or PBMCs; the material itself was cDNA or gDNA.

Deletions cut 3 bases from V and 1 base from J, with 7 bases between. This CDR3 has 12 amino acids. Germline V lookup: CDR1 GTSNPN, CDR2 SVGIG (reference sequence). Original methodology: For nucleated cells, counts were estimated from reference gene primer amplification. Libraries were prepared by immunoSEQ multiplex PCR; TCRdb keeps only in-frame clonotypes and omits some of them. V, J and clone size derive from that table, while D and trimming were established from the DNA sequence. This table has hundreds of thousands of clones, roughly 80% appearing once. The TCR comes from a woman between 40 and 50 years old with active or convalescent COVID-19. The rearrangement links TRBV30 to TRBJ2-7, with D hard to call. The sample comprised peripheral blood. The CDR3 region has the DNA TGTGCCTGGAGCGCCACTTCCTACGAGCAGTACTTC. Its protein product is CAWSATSYEQYF.